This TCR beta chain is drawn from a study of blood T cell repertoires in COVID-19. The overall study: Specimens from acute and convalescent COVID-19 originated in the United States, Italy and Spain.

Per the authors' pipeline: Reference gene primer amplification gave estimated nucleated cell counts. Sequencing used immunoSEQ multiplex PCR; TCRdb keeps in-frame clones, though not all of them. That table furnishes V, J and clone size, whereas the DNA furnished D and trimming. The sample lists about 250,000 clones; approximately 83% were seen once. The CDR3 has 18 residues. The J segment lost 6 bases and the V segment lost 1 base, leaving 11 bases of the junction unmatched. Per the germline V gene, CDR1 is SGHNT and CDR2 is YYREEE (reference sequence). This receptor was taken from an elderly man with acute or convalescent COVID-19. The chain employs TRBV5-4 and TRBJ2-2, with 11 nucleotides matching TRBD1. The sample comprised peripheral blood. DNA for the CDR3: TGTGCCAGCAGCTTGTTGGGACAGGGGGAAGTAAAGTCCGGGGAGCTGTTTTTT. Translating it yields CASSLLGQGEVKSGELFF.